This T cell receptor beta chain originates from a study of ipilimumab plus nivolumab after autologous stem cell transplantation. Sequencing was performed with immunoSEQ multiplex PCR; in TCRdb, only in-frame clones are kept and a portion is missing. The sample shows some 15,000 clones, around 80% of them seen only once. Note on this clone: No antigen is known for it.

Points from the study as a whole: Per the authors, repertoire, Treg and microbiota data justify further study.

CDR1 and CDR2 (germline): MDHEN, SYDVKM. The CDR3 spans 16 residues. The ends were cut back, 5 bases at V and 6 bases at J, with 19 bases in the middle. The V and J genes are TRBV28 and TRBJ2-2, with D perhaps matching TRBD2 (5 bases). The sequenced sample was PBMCs, obtained in a trial of ipilimumab plus nivolumab as post-transplant consolidation. This TCR derives from a male donor with diffuse large B-cell lymphoma. This CDR3 is CASSPRTRVRAGELFF. The CDR3 DNA reads as TGTGCCAGCAGTCCCCGAACTAGGGTCCGGGCCGGGGAGCTGTTTTTT.